This passage covers 28 T cell receptor beta chains from one sample sequenced in a study of TIL therapy for anti-PD-1-resistant metastatic lung cancer. Time point of the sample: pre-treatment sample, taken before nivolumab and TIL therapy. Pleural nodules or supraclavicular lymph nodes made up most of the excised metastases sampled. The libraries were made with immunoSEQ v3. Repertoires were generated with immunoSEQ multiplex PCR, while TCRdb's copy carries only in-frame clones and drops some. Of under 100,000 clones detected, just over 65% appear once; the ten largest clones hold approximately 10%. Sequenced here: tumor tissue, sampled at baseline. Receptor source: a person between 25 and 79 years old with non-small cell lung cancer.

V usage is TRBV20-1 and J usage is TRBJ2-1; D uncertain. The CDR3 runs 12 residues. CDR1 and CDR2 from the germline V gene are DFQATT and SNEGSKA (reference sequence). V shed 3 bases and J shed 12 bases, with 15 bases lying between them. As DNA, the CDR3 is TGCAGTGCTAGTCCTCCCTCAATCTGGCAGTTCTTC. Protein: CSASPPSIWQFF.

The chain joins TRBV4-3 to TRBJ1-3; D uncertain. Deletions cut 3 bases from V and 3 bases from J, with 12 bases between. The CDR3 length is 15 residues. CDR1 and CDR2 (germline): LGHNA, YSLEER. The CDR3 loop reads CASSQGSRRGNTIYF. The DNA for the CDR3 is TGCGCCAGCAGCCAGGGTAGTCGTCGTGGAAACACCATATATTTT.

J is TRBJ2-1 and V is TRBV6-2 or TRBV6-3; D unresolved. Germline values: CDR1 MNHEY, CDR2 SVGEGT. The germline V and J ends were trimmed by 2 bases and 7 bases, with 9 bases remaining between them. This CDR3 comprises 13 residues. For the CDR3, the DNA is TGTGCCAGCAGTTACATGGAACAAAATGAGCAGTTCTTC. Translating gives CASSYMEQNEQFF.

This rearrangement joins TRBV9 to TRBJ1-2, with D perhaps matching TRBD1 (5 bases). Germline values: CDR1 SGDLS, CDR2 YYNGEE. V lost 4 bases, J lost 5 bases, and 18 bases lay in between. CDR3 length: 15 amino acids. CDR3 residues: CASSPRRGGGYGYTF. The CDR3 nucleotides are TGTGCCAGCAGCCCTAGGAGGGGAGGAGGGTATGGCTACACCTTC.

The V and J genes are TRBV5-1 and TRBJ2-1; no reliable D call. V lost 1 base and J 2 bases, leaving 13 bases between the germline ends. Germline loops: CDR1 SGHRS, CDR2 YFSETQ. The CDR3 consists of 16 residues. As DNA, the CDR3 is TGCGCCAGCAGCTTGACCTTTACCCCCACCTACAATGAGCAGTTCTTC. Protein sequence: CASSLTFTPTYNEQFF.

The DNA of the CDR3 is TGTGCCAGCACCGGGGGCGCCTACGAGCAGTACTTC. Its translation: CASTGGAYEQYF. The J gene is TRBJ2-7, the V gene TRBV2; D is tentatively TRBD1 or TRBD2 (6 bases each). From germline, CDR1 is SNHLY and CDR2 FYNNEI. V lost 7 bases, J lost 2 bases, and 9 bases lay in between. This CDR3 has 12 amino acids.

The chain is built from TRBV19 and TRBJ2-3; D remains ambiguous. Germline CDR1 and CDR2: LNHDA and SQIVND (reference sequence). Deletions cut 3 bases from V and 0 bases from J, with 10 bases between. The CDR3 is 15 residues long. CDR3 coding DNA: TGTGCCAGTAGTATCGTCTATTATAGCACAGATACGCAGTATTTT. Its protein product is CASSIVYYSTDTQYF. The full variable domain, with the rest looked up from reference TRBV19 and TRBJ2-3, is DGGITQSPKYLFRKEGQNVTLSCEQNLNHDAMYWYRQDPGQGLRLIYYSQIVNDFQKGDIAEGYSVSREKKESFPLTVTSAQKNPTAFYLCASSIVYYSTDTQYFGPGTRLTVL.

The chain couples TRBV15 to TRBJ2-5; D possibly corresponds to TRBD1 (6 bases). The CDR3 is made up of 12 amino acids. V was trimmed by 2 bases and J by 11 bases, leaving 12 bases between them. The germline CDR1 and CDR2 sequences are LNHNV and YYDKDF (reference sequence). The DNA of the CDR3 is TGTGCCACCAGCAGACCGACAGGCCAGCAGTACTTC. This translates into CATSRPTGQQYF.

The chain couples TRBV6-2 or TRBV6-3 to TRBJ2-2, with TRBD1 identical over 7 bases. This CDR3 has 15 amino acids. The junction had 2 bases not matched to a gene; V was cut back by 4 bases and J by 0 bases. CDR1 and CDR2 from the germline V gene are MNHEY and SVGEGT. DNA of the CDR3: TGTGCCAGCAGTTTCGGGACAGCGAACACCGGGGAGCTGTTTTTT. It translates to CASSFGTANTGELFF.

V usage is TRBV24-1 and J usage is TRBJ2-5; possibly TRBD1 or TRBD2 for D (5 bases each). In germline, CDR1 is KGHDR, CDR2 SFDVKD. There are 15 residues in the CDR3. Trimming took off 2 bases at V and 4 bases at J, with 13 bases between the two ends. The CDR3 loop is CATSDWGSIPETQYF. CDR3 nucleotides: TGTGCCACCAGTGATTGGGGGAGTATCCCAGAGACCCAGTACTTC.

This chain uses TRBV7-2 with TRBJ2-5; D gene unclear. The CDR3 covers 13 residues. Per germline, CDR1 SGHTA and CDR2 FQGNSA. Trimming removed 2 bases at V and 5 bases at J, with 9 bases between. The CDR3 sequence is CASSLLKWETQYF. In DNA, the CDR3 is TGTGCCAGCAGCTTATTGAAATGGGAGACCCAGTACTTC. Variable domain in full (rest from reference TRBV7-2 and TRBJ2-5): GAGVSQSPSNKVTEKGKDVELRCDPISGHTALYWYRQSLGQGLEFLIYFQGNSAPDKSGLPSDRFSAERTGGSVSTLTIQRTQQEDSAVYLCASSLLKWETQYFGPGTRLLVL.

This clone came up a few times. CDR3 nucleotide sequence: TGTGCCAGTAGTATATGGAATTCACCCCTCCACTTT. Protein product: CASSIWNSPLHF. The gene calls are TRBV19 and TRBJ1-6; D gene ambiguous. Germline values: CDR1 LNHDA, CDR2 SQIVND (reference sequence). V shed 2 bases and J shed 7 bases, with 3 bases lying between them. The CDR3 sequence is 12 residues long. Full variable domain (remainder filled in from reference TRBV19 and TRBJ1-6): DGGITQSPKYLFRKEGQNVTLSCEQNLNHDAMYWYRQDPGQGLRLIYYSQIVNDFQKGDIAEGYSVSREKKESFPLTVTSAQKNPTAFYLCASSIWNSPLHFGNGTRLTVT.

This chain joins TRBV5-1 and TRBJ1-5, with 9 positions matching TRBD1. The CDR3 is 15 residues long. CDR1 is SGHRS, CDR2 YFSETQ, per germline. The trim removed 2 bases at V and 6 bases at J, leaving 6 bases unmatched. This chain's CDR3 is CASSFGTGRGQPQHF. The CDR3 DNA is TGCGCCAGCAGCTTCGGGACAGGGAGGGGTCAGCCCCAGCATTTT. Looking up the rest from reference TRBV5-1 and TRBJ1-5 gives the full variable domain: KAGVTQTPRYLIKTRGQQVTLSCSPISGHRSVSWYQQTPGQGLQFLFEYFSETQRNKGNFPGRFSGRQFSNSRSEMNVSTLELGDSALYLCASSFGTGRGQPQHFGDGTRLSIL.

The V gene is TRBV28, the J gene TRBJ2-4; 8 nucleotides line up with TRBD1. Unmatched junction bases numbered 8, after V lost 6 bases and J lost 1 base. Germline assignment: CDR1 MDHEN and CDR2 SYDVKM. CDR3 length equals 16 residues. The CDR3 sequence: CASSSDRGWAKNIQYF. The CDR3 DNA reads as TGTGCCAGCAGCTCAGACAGGGGATGGGCCAAAAACATTCAGTACTTC.

This chain connects TRBV15 to TRBJ1-5; no firm D call. The CDR3 is 13 residues long. Germline CDR1 is LNHNV and CDR2 is YYDKDF (reference sequence). The V gene lost 0 bases and the J gene lost 6 bases, with 6 bases spanning the gap. This chain's CDR3 is CATSRDPGQPQHF. In DNA form, the CDR3 reads TGTGCCACCAGCAGAGATCCGGGTCAGCCCCAGCATTTT.

This chain uses TRBV29-1 with TRBJ2-1; TRBD1 aligns across 8 bases. The J segment lost 0 bases and the V segment lost 6 bases, leaving 10 bases of the junction unmatched. Germline CDR1 reads SQVTM; CDR2 reads ANQGSEA. The CDR3 totals 16 residues. CDR3 amino acids: CSVLDTGTGSYNEQFF. CDR3 in DNA: TGCAGCGTCCTCGACACCGGGACAGGCTCCTACAATGAGCAGTTCTTC.

This clone occurred a few times. V and J are TRBV10-1 and TRBJ1-5, with 9 bases lining up with TRBD1. The CDR3 extends over 15 amino acids. V lost 5 bases and J lost 7; bases outside the gene matches: 9. In germline, CDR1 is WNHNN, CDR2 SYGVQD (reference sequence). This chain's CDR3 is CASSKDRGYKQPQHF. CDR3 DNA sequence: TGCGCCAGCAGTAAGGACAGGGGTTACAAACAGCCCCAGCATTTT.

CDR3 DNA sequence: TGTGCCAGCAGTCCGACAGGCCTAACCCGCCCCCAGCATTTT. Translation gives CASSPTGLTRPQHF. The chain joins TRBV6-5 to TRBJ1-5; perhaps TRBD1 as D (6 bases). This CDR3 contains 14 residues. In germline, CDR1 is MNHEY, CDR2 SVGAGI. The ends were cut back, 5 bases at V and 10 bases at J, with 18 bases in the middle.

V gene TRBV27 combines with J gene TRBJ2-7; D call uncertain. Germline assignment: CDR1 MNHEY and CDR2 SMNVEV (reference sequence). The CDR3 sequence is 16 residues long. V lost 5 bases and J lost 1, with 18 bases in between. The chain's CDR3 is CASSGNRYLNSYEQYF. In nucleotides, the CDR3 is TGTGCCAGCAGTGGGAACCGATACCTGAATTCCTACGAGCAGTACTTC.

The rearrangement uses TRBV5-1 and TRBJ1-5; D gene unclear. Trimming pared 3 bases from V and 0 bases from J, leaving 7 bases between. This CDR3 spans 14 amino acids. Germline V gene lookup returns CDR1 SGHRS and CDR2 YFSETQ. This CDR3 is CASSWGDSNQPQHF. In DNA form, the CDR3 reads TGCGCCAGCAGCTGGGGAGATAGCAATCAGCCCCAGCATTTT.

The chain is built from TRBV15 and TRBJ1-6; 8 nucleotides line up with TRBD1. The V gene end was trimmed by 3 bases and the J gene end by 10 bases; junction bases not matched to a gene: 5. CDR1 and CDR2 (germline): LNHNV, YYDKDF (reference sequence). The CDR3 is 14 residues long. The chain's CDR3 is CATSRSGGGSPLHF. CDR3 in DNA: TGTGCCACCAGCAGGTCAGGGGGCGGATCACCCCTCCACTTT.

The V and J genes are TRBV28 and TRBJ2-1; tentative D call: TRBD2 (5 bases). Germline V gene lookup returns CDR1 MDHEN and CDR2 SYDVKM. The V end lost 2 bases, the J end lost 8 bases, and 19 bases lay between the germline ends. This CDR3 has 16 residues. CDR3 amino acids: CASSLPLGRMEDEQFF. The CDR3 region has the DNA TGTGCCAGCAGTTTACCCCTTGGACGGATGGAGGATGAGCAGTTCTTC. Based on the CDR3 plus reference TRBV28 and TRBJ2-1, the full variable domain is DVKVTQSSRYLVKRTGEKVFLECVQDMDHENMFWYRQDPGLGLRLIYFSYDVKMKEKGDIPEGYSVSREKKERFSLILESASTNQTSMYLCASSLPLGRMEDEQFFGPGTRLTVL.

The rearrangement links TRBV2 to TRBJ2-3, with unresolved D. Trimming took 7 bases from V and 2 from J, leaving 4 bases between them. Per the germline V gene, CDR1 is SNHLY and CDR2 is FYNNEI. The length of the CDR3 is 11 residues. The CDR3 bases are TGTGCCAGCACCAACACAGATACGCAGTATTTT. Translating it yields CASTNTDTQYF.

This clone was counted once. The gene calls are TRBV9 and TRBJ2-2; 8 nucleotides agree with TRBD1. In germline, CDR1 is SGDLS, CDR2 YYNGEE. The CDR3 is 16 amino acids. The ends lost 3 bases at V and 2 bases at J; junction bases unmatched: 6. CDR3 nucleotides: TGTGCCAGCAGCGCGCAGGGGGCTAGCAACACCGGGGAGCTGTTTTTT. Translated: CASSAQGASNTGELFF. Full variable domain (missing parts from reference TRBV9 and TRBJ2-2): DSGVTQTPKHLITATGQRVTLRCSPRSGDLSVYWYQQSLDQGLQFLIQYYNGEERAKGNILERFSAQQFPDLHSELNLSSLELGDSALYFCASSAQGASNTGELFFGEGSRLTVL.

V is TRBV21-1 and J is TRBJ2-7. TRBV21-1 is annotated as a pseudogene. This CDR3 has 9 residues. CDR3 DNA: TGTGCCAGCAGTGACGAGCAGTACTTC. Its protein product is CASSDEQYF.

The chain recombines TRBV7-3 with TRBJ2-3; D possibly corresponds to TRBD2 (6 bases). The germline V gene has CDR1 SGHTA and CDR2 FQGTGA. The CDR3 spans 16 residues. Between the trimmed V and J ends, which lost 5 bases and 0 bases, there was a span of 15 bases. CDR3 residues: CASSPAGGASTDTQYF. The CDR3 DNA follows: TGTGCCAGCAGCCCCGCCGGCGGGGCTAGCACAGATACGCAGTATTTT.

The rearrangement uses TRBV12-3 or TRBV12-4 and TRBJ1-1; D is ambiguous. Trimming removed 0 bases at V and 6 bases at J, with 8 bases between. This CDR3 region has 13 residues. The DNA of the CDR3 is TGTGCCAGCAGTTTAGCGCGGGTGGCTGAAGCTTTCTTT. Its translation: CASSLARVAEAFF.

This clone was counted once. The chain links TRBV27 to TRBJ2-4; TRBD1 aligns across 7 bases. The V gene's germline CDR1 is MNHEY and CDR2 SMNVEV (reference sequence). This CDR3 region has 17 residues. CDR3 DNA sequence: TGTCCCCGGCCAGGACTCAGGGGGAATCTAGCCAAAAACATTCAGTACTTC. Translating gives CPRPGLRGNLAKNIQYF.